The 24 T cell receptor beta chains below all came from one sample that was sequenced in a study of control samples from healthy donors and cancer patients. Some clones are missing from TCRdb's copy, which holds only in-frame ones; the method was immunoSEQ multiplex PCR. This table has 90,000 to 130,000 clones, approximately 80% appearing once. What was sequenced was blood. The receptors come from a man aged 18 to 29 in good health.

The chain carries TRBV29-1 and TRBJ2-3; no reliable D call. The V end lost 3 bases, the J end lost 9 bases, and 16 bases lay between the germline ends. CDR1 is SQVTM and CDR2 is ANQGSEA in the germline V gene. The CDR3 extends over 13 amino acids. CDR3 in DNA: TGCAGCGTTGATGCACCTCCCTTAGACACGCAGTATTTT. This sequence encodes CSVDAPPLDTQYF.

The chain joins TRBV19 to TRBJ1-1; D not certain. V gave up 6 bases and J gave up 0 bases, with 11 bases separating them. Germline CDR1 LNHDA, CDR2 SQIVND (reference sequence). The CDR3 loop spans 14 amino acids. This CDR3 is CASSLRTVNTEAFF. For the CDR3, the DNA is TGTGCCAGTAGCTTGAGGACGGTGAACACTGAAGCTTTCTTT.

The V and J genes are TRBV9 and TRBJ1-2; 10 bases line up with TRBD1. The J segment lost 8 bases and the V segment lost 3 bases, leaving 7 bases of the junction unmatched. The CDR3 has 14 amino acids. In germline, CDR1 is SGDLS, CDR2 YYNGEE. In DNA, the CDR3 is TGTGCCAGCAGCGACCGACAGGGGGCGAGCGGCTACACCTTC. Protein sequence: CASSDRQGASGYTF.

The V call is TRBV30, the J call TRBJ2-3; no firm D call. The CDR3 runs to 12 residues. V was shortened by 4 bases and J by 4 bases, with 9 bases between the two germline ends. CDR1 GTSNPN and CDR2 SVGIG come from the germline V gene (reference sequence). Here the CDR3 reads CAWNGLADTQYF. CDR3 sequence (DNA): TGTGCCTGGAATGGTCTGGCAGATACGCAGTATTTT. Full variable domain (remainder filled in from reference TRBV30 and TRBJ2-3): SQTIHQWPATLVQPVGSPLSLECTVEGTSNPNLYWYRQAAGRGLQLLFYSVGIGQISSEVPQNLSASRPQDRQFILSSKKLLLSDSGFYLCAWNGLADTQYFGPGTRLTVL.

This sequence joins TRBV7-8 and TRBJ2-7; D is undetermined. V lost 5 bases and J lost 3, with 20 bases in between. Per the germline V gene, CDR1 is SGHVS and CDR2 is FQNEAQ. CDR3 length equals 16 residues. This chain's CDR3 is CASSPQEISTVYEQYF. The CDR3 DNA reads TGTGCCAGCAGCCCCCAAGAGATTTCCACGGTCTACGAGCAGTACTTC.

J is TRBJ2-2 and V is TRBV7-9, with D hard to call. The ends were cut back, 0 bases at V and 9 bases at J, with 8 bases in the middle. The CDR3 sequence is 13 residues long. The germline gives CDR1 SEHNR, CDR2 FQNEAQ (reference sequence). The CDR3 region has the DNA TGTGCCAGCAGCTTAGCAGGGTATAGGGAGCTGTTTTTT. It specifies CASSLAGYRELFF.

The chain carries TRBV5-6 and TRBJ2-7; D is perhaps TRBD2 (5 bases). Trimming removed 1 base at V and 1 base at J, with 6 bases between. The CDR3 runs 13 residues. Germline CDR1 and CDR2: SGHDT and YYEEEE. CDR3 loop: CASSLWESYEQYV. CDR3 bases: TGTGCCAGCAGCTTGTGGGAGTCCTACGAGCAGTACGTC.

This clone occurred many times. CDR3 sequence reads: CASSDIGETEAFF. CDR3 DNA: TGTGCCAGCAGTGATATAGGGGAAACTGAAGCTTTCTTT. The V gene is TRBV6-1, the J gene TRBJ1-1, with D perhaps matching TRBD1 (5 bases). Deletions cut 3 bases from V and 5 bases from J, with 10 bases between. Germline loops: CDR1 MNHNS, CDR2 SASEGT. The CDR3 totals 13 residues.

The CDR3 nucleotides read TGTGCCAGCAGCGTAGGATGGCAGGAGGATGGCTACACCTTC. It encodes CASSVGWQEDGYTF. The rearrangement links TRBV9 to TRBJ1-2, with D unresolved. Per germline, CDR1 SGDLS and CDR2 YYNGEE. This CDR3 has 14 residues. Trimming left V 0 bases short and J 6 bases short, with 12 bases between. The full variable domain, its missing parts supplied by reference TRBV9 and TRBJ1-2, is DSGVTQTPKHLITATGQRVTLRCSPRSGDLSVYWYQQSLDQGLQFLIQYYNGEERAKGNILERFSAQQFPDLHSELNLSSLELGDSALYFCASSVGWQEDGYTFGSGTRLTVV.

The chain carries TRBV7-6 and TRBJ2-2; TRBD2 agrees at 10 bases. CDR1 and CDR2 from the germline V gene are SGHVS and FNYEAQ. CDR3 length equals 17 residues. The trim removed 0 bases at V and 0 bases at J, leaving 1 base unmatched. The DNA of the CDR3 is TGTGCCAGCAGCTTAGCTAGCGGGGGGCCGAACACCGGGGAGCTGTTTTTT. The encoded protein is CASSLASGGPNTGELFF.

This chain links TRBV12-3 or TRBV12-4 with TRBJ1-2; no reliable D call. The CDR3 consists of 12 residues. V lost 3 bases and J lost 2, with 4 bases in between. CDR3 sequence: CASSFGNYGYTF. The DNA of the CDR3 is TGTGCCAGCAGTTTTGGAAACTATGGCTACACCTTC.

V gene TRBV2 combines with J gene TRBJ2-6, with TRBD1 as a possible D gene (6 bases). Germline V gene lookup returns CDR1 SNHLY and CDR2 FYNNEI. Trimming shortened V by 8 bases and J by 0 bases, and 14 bases separated the two germline ends. This CDR3 has 16 amino acids. The DNA of the CDR3 is TGTGCCAGCGTCATACAGGGTCTCTCTGGGGCCAACGTCCTGACTTTC. This codes for CASVIQGLSGANVLTF.

This clone appeared a single time. J is TRBJ2-4 and V is TRBV2; TRBD1 aligns across 9 bases. The CDR3 is 16 residues long. Germline trimming cut 0 bases from V and 6 bases from J; bases unmatched to any gene: 6. Germline CDR1 SNHLY, CDR2 FYNNEI. The CDR3 loop reads CASSEAGDRVLNIQYF. CDR3 coding DNA: TGTGCCAGCAGTGAAGCGGGGGACAGGGTCTTAAACATTCAGTACTTC.

V usage is TRBV7-6 and J usage is TRBJ1-4; TRBD1 aligns across 7 bases. Germline-derived CDR1 and CDR2 are SGHVS and FNYEAQ. This CDR3 spans 15 amino acids. The V gene end was trimmed by 6 bases and the J gene end by 6 bases; junction bases not matched to a gene: 10. The CDR3 nucleotides read TGTGCCAGCAGTACCGATGGGACAGTATATGAAAAACTGTTTTTT. Protein sequence: CASSTDGTVYEKLFF.

The chain has TRBV3-1 (or the pseudogene TRBV3-2) and TRBJ1-1; 8 bases match TRBD1. Per the germline V gene, CDR1 is LGHDT and CDR2 is YNNKEL (reference sequence). This CDR3 contains 18 residues. The junction had 22 bases not matched to a gene; V was cut back by 0 bases and J by 13 bases. In DNA, the CDR3 is TGTGCCAGCAGCCAAGAAATAAGGCAGGGGGCTAGGTTCGCTAGGGGTTTCTTT. Amino acids: CASSQEIRQGARFARGFF.

The chain links TRBV7-8 to TRBJ2-5; TRBD1 matches 7 bases. CDR1 is SGHVS and CDR2 is FQNEAQ in the germline V gene. The CDR3 extends over 16 amino acids. Germline trimming cut 5 bases from V and 2 bases from J; bases unmatched to any gene: 11. CDR3 coding DNA: TGTGCCAGCAGCCTACGGGACAGCTTCAGACAAGAGACCCAGTACTTC. It codes for CASSLRDSFRQETQYF.

The CDR3 reads CASSLGSWRQRAYEQYF. As DNA, the CDR3 is TGTGCCAGCAGCTTAGGGTCATGGCGACAGAGAGCCTACGAGCAGTACTTC. The chain carries TRBV7-9 and TRBJ2-7, with a possible D match to TRBD1 (5 bases). With 1 base removed from V and 2 bases from J, the gap between germline ends came to 18 bases. The length of the CDR3 is 17 residues. Germline V lookup: CDR1 SEHNR, CDR2 FQNEAQ (reference sequence).

This clone was counted only a few times. The gene calls are TRBV7-8 and TRBJ2-7; 8 bases are shared with TRBD1. The germline V gene has CDR1 SGHVS and CDR2 FQNEAQ. V was clipped by 1 base and J by 0 bases; unmatched bases: 5. The CDR3 sequence is 16 residues long. The CDR3 region is CASSLVRQGSSYEQYF. For the CDR3, the DNA is TGTGCCAGCAGCTTAGTTCGACAGGGGAGCTCCTACGAGCAGTACTTC.

The chain recombines TRBV5-4 with TRBJ2-5, with D perhaps being TRBD1 or TRBD2 (6 bases each). V lost 1 base to trimming and J lost 4 bases, with 14 bases between them. The CDR3 extends over 15 amino acids. Germline CDR1 is SGHNT and CDR2 is YYREEE (reference sequence). CDR3 coding DNA: TGTGCCAGCAGCTTGTGGGGGGCCCTGGGAGAGACCCAGTACTTC. This gives the protein CASSLWGALGETQYF.

The chain combines TRBV3-1 (or the pseudogene TRBV3-2) with TRBJ1-5, with TRBD1 matching over 7 bases. Germline CDR1 is LGHDT and CDR2 is YNNKEL (reference sequence). With V trimmed by 5 bases and J by 4 bases, 5 bases remained unmatched. The CDR3 loop spans 14 amino acids. The CDR3 loop reads CASSSGTVNQPQHF. The CDR3 DNA reads TGTGCCAGCAGCAGCGGGACAGTGAATCAGCCCCAGCATTTT.

V usage is TRBV6-5 and J usage is TRBJ2-7, with D possibly matching TRBD2 (6 bases). The germline gives CDR1 MNHEY, CDR2 SVGAGI. The CDR3 loop spans 14 amino acids. V lost 6 bases and J 4 bases, leaving 16 bases between the germline ends. CDR3 sequence: CASRGTLVSYEQYV. The CDR3 DNA is TGTGCCAGCAGAGGGACTCTCGTCTCTTACGAGCAGTACGTC.

The gene calls are TRBV6-2 or TRBV6-3 and TRBJ2-1; the D is unclear. Trimming removed 2 bases at V and 2 bases at J, with 4 bases between. The CDR3 is 13 amino acids. Per the germline V gene, CDR1 is MNHEY and CDR2 is SVGEGT. CDR3 in amino acids: CASSYDTYNEQFF. In DNA form, the CDR3 reads TGTGCCAGCAGTTACGACACCTACAATGAGCAGTTCTTC.

The chain links TRBV6-5 to TRBJ2-1, with D possibly matching TRBD2 (5 bases). Germline V gives CDR1 MNHEY, CDR2 SVGAGI. With 6 bases removed from V and 10 bases from J, the gap between germline ends came to 19 bases. The CDR3 consists of 14 residues. The CDR3 DNA is TGTGCCAGCAGCCCCCCCCAGCGGCGCGAGGAGCAGTTCTTC. The encoded protein is CASSPPQRREEQFF.

The genes are TRBV11-1 and TRBJ1-1; the D gene is possibly TRBD1 (5 bases). Germline V CDR1 and CDR2: SGHAT, FQDESV (reference sequence). CDR3 length: 13 residues. V shed 3 bases and J shed 1 base, with 6 bases lying between them. The CDR3 spells CASSLTANTEAFF. For the CDR3, the DNA is TGTGCCAGCAGCTTGACAGCGAACACTGAAGCTTTCTTT.